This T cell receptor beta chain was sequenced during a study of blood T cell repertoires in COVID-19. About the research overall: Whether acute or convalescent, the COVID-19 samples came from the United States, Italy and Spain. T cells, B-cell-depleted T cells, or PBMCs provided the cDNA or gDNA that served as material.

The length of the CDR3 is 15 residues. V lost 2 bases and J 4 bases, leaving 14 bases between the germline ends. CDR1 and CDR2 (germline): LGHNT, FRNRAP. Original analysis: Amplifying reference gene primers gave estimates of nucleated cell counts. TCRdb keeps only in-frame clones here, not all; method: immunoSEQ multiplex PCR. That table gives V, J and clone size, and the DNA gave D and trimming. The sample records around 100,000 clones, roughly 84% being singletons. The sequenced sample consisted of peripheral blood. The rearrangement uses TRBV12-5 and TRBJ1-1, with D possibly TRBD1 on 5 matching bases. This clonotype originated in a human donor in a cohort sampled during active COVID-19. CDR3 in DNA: TGTGCTAGTGGTTTGCTAAGTGGGGCCCTCACTGAAGCTTTCTTT. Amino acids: CASGLLSGALTEAFF.